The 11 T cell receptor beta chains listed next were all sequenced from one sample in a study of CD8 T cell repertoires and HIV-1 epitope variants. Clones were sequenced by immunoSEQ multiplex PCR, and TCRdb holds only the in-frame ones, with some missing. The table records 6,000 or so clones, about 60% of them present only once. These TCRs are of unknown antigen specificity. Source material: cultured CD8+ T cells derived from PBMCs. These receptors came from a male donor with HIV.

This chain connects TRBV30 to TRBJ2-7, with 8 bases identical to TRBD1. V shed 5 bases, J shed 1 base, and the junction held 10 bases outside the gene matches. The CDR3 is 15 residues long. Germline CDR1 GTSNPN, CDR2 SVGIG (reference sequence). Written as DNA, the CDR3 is TGTGCCTGGGCATCTAGGACAGGGAGTTCCTACGAGCAGTACTTC. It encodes CAWASRTGSSYEQYF.

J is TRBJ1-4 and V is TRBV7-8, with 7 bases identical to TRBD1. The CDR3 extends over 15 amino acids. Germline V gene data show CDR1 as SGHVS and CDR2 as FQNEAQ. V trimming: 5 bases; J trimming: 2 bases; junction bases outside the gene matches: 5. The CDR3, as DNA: TGTGCCAGCAGCCCGACAGGGTGGACTAATGAAAAACTGTTTTTT. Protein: CASSPTGWTNEKLFF. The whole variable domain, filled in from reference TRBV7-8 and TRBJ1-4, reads GAGVSQSPRYKVAKRGQDVALRCDPISGHVSLFWYQQALGQGPEFLTYFQNEAQLDKSGLPSDRFFAERPEGSVSTLKIQRTQQEDSAVYLCASSPTGWTNEKLFFGSGTQLSVL.

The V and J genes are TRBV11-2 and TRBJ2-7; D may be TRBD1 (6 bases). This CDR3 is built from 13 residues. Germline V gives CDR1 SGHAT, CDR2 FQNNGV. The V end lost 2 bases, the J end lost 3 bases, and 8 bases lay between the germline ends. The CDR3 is CASSLQQGYEQYF. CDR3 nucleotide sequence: TGTGCCAGCAGCTTACAACAGGGCTACGAGCAGTACTTC. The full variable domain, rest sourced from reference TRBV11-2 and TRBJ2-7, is EAGVAQSPRYKIIEKRQSVAFWCNPISGHATLYWYQQILGQGPKLLIQFQNNGVVDDSQLPKDRFSAERLKGVDSTLKIQPAKLEDSAVYLCASSLQQGYEQYFGPGTRLTVT.

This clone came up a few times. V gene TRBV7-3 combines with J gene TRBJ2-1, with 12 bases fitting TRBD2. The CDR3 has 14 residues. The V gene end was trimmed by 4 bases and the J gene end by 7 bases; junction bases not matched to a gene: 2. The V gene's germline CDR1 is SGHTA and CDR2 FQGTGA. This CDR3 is CASSSSGGENEQFF. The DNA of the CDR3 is TGTGCCAGCAGCTCTAGCGGGGGGGAAAATGAGCAGTTCTTC.

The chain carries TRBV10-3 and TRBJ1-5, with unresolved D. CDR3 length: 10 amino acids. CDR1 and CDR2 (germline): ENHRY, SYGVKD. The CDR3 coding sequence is TGTGCTCCCCCATTTCAGCCCCAGCATTTT. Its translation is CAPPFQPQHF.

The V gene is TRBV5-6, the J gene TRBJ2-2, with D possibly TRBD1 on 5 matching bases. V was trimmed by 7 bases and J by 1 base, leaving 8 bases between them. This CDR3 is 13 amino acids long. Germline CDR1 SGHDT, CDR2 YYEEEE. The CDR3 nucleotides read TGTGCCAGCGGGCAGGGGAACACCGGGGAGCTGTTTTTT. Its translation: CASGQGNTGELFF.

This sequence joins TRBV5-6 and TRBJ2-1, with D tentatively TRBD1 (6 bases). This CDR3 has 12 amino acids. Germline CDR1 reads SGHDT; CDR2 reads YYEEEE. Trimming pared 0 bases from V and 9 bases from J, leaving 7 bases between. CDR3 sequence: CASSLGGLEQFF. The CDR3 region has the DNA TGTGCCAGCAGCTTGGGGGGGCTTGAGCAGTTCTTC.

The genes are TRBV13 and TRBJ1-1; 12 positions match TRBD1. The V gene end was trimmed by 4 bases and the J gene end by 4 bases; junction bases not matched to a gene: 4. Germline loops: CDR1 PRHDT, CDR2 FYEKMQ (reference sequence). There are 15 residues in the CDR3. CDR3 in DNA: TGTGCCAGCAGCTCGGGACAGGGGGCGGGCACTGAAGCTTTCTTT. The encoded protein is CASSSGQGAGTEAFF.

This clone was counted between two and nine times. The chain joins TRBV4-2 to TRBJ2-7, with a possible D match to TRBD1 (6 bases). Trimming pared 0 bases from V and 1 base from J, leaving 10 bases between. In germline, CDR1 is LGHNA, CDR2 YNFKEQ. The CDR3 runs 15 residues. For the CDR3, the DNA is TGTGCCAGCAGCCAAGAGGACAGCGATTCCTACGAGCAGTACTTC. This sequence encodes CASSQEDSDSYEQYF.

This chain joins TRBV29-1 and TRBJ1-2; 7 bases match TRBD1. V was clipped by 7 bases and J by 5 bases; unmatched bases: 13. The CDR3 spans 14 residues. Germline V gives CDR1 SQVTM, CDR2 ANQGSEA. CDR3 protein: CSAQLTGTIYGYTF. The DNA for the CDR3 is TGCAGCGCACAATTGACAGGGACTATATATGGCTACACCTTC.

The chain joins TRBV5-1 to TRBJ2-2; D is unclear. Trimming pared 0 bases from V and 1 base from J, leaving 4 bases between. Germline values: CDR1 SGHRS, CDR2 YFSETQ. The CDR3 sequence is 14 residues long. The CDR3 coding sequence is TGCGCCAGCAGCTTGGGACGGAACACCGGGGAGCTGTTTTTT. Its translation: CASSLGRNTGELFF.